This is a list of T cell receptor beta chains from one sample in a study of shared clonotypes between healthy human individuals. Assay: immunoSEQ multiplex PCR; the TCRdb copy retains only in-frame clones and omits some. Among around 1,100,000 clones, roughly 77% were seen once, and the ten largest hold about 0.89%. Sequenced: memory CD4+ T cells from PBMCs. The receptors shown here come from a man aged 18 to 29 in good health. Some clones in this sample may be carry-over from other donors' samples. The CDR3 runs from the conserved cysteine through the conserved F or W.

J gene | V gene | CDR3 protein
TRBJ1-3 | TRBV10-3 | CAAAPYSGNTIYF
TRBJ1-2 | TRBV21-1 | CASSKWRGQCHGYTF
TRBJ2-1 | TRBV18 | CASSSGPYNEQFF
TRBJ2-5 | TRBV18 | CASSRGLAGRETQYF
TRBJ1-1 | TRBV28 | CASSLEGARATEAFF
TRBJ2-3 | TRBV7-3 | CASSLEKGVRLYF
TRBJ1-1 | TRBV27 | CASSFRGLDTEAFF
TRBJ2-1 | TRBV9 | CASSVGSYNEQFF
TRBJ1-3 | TRBV11-3 | CASSLSSGNTIYF
TRBJ1-4 | TRBV9 | CASSSRPGQTPEVEKLFF
TRBJ1-2 | TRBV19 | CASNSWDGGSGYTF
TRBJ1-2 | TRBV5-4 | CASSQGRTGFYGYTF
TRBJ1-2 | TRBV2 | CASSEIAGGGYTF